This TCR beta chain was sequenced during a study of cytotoxic CD8 clonotypes in ibrutinib-treated CLL. J lost 1 base, V lost 3 bases, and 5 bases had no gene match. Germline CDR1 is MGHDK and CDR2 is SYGVNS. This CDR3 is 16 amino acids long. Assay: immunoSEQ multiplex PCR; the TCRdb copy retains only in-frame clones and omits some. The sample carries under 200,000 clones, around 80% recorded once. This TCR derives from a human donor with chronic lymphocytic leukemia. V is TRBV25-1 and J is TRBJ1-2; 10 bases match TRBD1. Sequenced material: PBMCs, taken after 24 months of ibrutinib treatment. This chain's CDR3 is CASSEAGTGVNYGYTF. The DNA for the CDR3 is TGTGCCAGCAGTGAGGCCGGGACAGGGGTTAACTATGGCTACACCTTC.